The clone carrying this T cell receptor beta chain was seen more than once but under ten times. Trimming took off 0 bases at V and 5 bases at J, with 6 bases between the two ends. Germline V CDR1 and CDR2: SGHRS, YFSETQ. The CDR3 sequence is 13 residues long. Per the authors' pipeline: Counts of nucleated cells, estimated from reference gene primer amplification, were obtained. Some clones are missing from TCRdb's copy, which holds only in-frame ones; the method was immunoSEQ multiplex PCR. For V, J and clone size, that table is used; D and trimming come from the DNA. The sample consists of some 300,000 clones, around 90% of them appearing once. The sample comes from a study of blood T cell repertoires in COVID-19. About the study: PBMCs, B-cell-depleted T cells, or T cells were the source of the cDNA or gDNA that made up the material.

Recruitment covered over 20 US areas and drew participants whose ages spanned 18 to 89 years. V is TRBV5-1 and J is TRBJ2-1; D not certain. The TCR was taken from a woman under 40 who had recovered from COVID-19. The sequenced material came from PBMCs or T cells enriched from blood (not recorded which). The chain's CDR3 is CASSLGQHNEQFF. The CDR3 DNA follows: TGCGCCAGCAGCTTGGGACAACACAATGAGCAGTTCTTC.